Below, one T cell receptor (beta chain) is given with its context. These data originate in a study of T cells in Graves' hyperthyroidism and ophthalmopathy. Amplification of TCR beta CDR3 regions used RNA as the template. Initially, a first-round RT-PCR of the TCR CDR3 employed the HTBI primer set. MiXCR, applied by TCRdb to the multiplex PCR reads, yields one record per CDR3 protein. Counted here are under 350,000 distinct CDR3 sequences, 21% occurring once; the ten biggest clones make up around 48%. The sequence came from a woman aged 50 to 60 with Graves' hyperthyroidism. Source material: blood.

CDR3 bases: TGCGCCAGCAGCCAAGATTCGACAGGGTTCAACTATGGCTACACCTTC. It translates to CASSQDSTGFNYGYTF. The V and J genes are TRBV4-1 and TRBJ1-2; 7 bases map to TRBD1. The CDR3 totals 16 residues. The J segment lost 2 bases and the V segment lost 0 bases, leaving 6 bases of the junction unmatched. Germline V CDR1 and CDR2: MGHRA, YSYEKL.